A single sample gave rise to the 4 T cell receptor beta chains below, sequenced in a study of cytomegalovirus exposure and HLA in healthy donors. A multiplex PCR was run with 60 Vbeta primers and 13 Jbeta primers. TCRdb's copy holds only in-frame clones and misses some; the assay was immunoSEQ multiplex PCR. The sample shows roughly 170,000 clones, around 80% of them seen only once. Sequenced input: PBMCs. The source of these receptors is a man aged 18 to 29 in good health and CMV-seronegative.

The CDR3 region is CASNLGRSNYGYTF. The CDR3 region has the DNA TGTGCCAGCAACTTGGGCAGATCTAACTATGGCTACACCTTC. V and J are TRBV19 and TRBJ1-2; D uncertain. The germline V gene has CDR1 LNHDA and CDR2 SQIVND (reference sequence). V was trimmed by 9 bases and J by 0 bases, leaving 14 bases between them. This CDR3 has 14 amino acids.

The V and J genes are TRBV6-4 and TRBJ1-1; no definite D call. The germline gives CDR1 MRHNA, CDR2 SNTAGT. This CDR3 has 11 amino acids. The V gene lost 4 bases and the J gene lost 4 bases, with 4 bases spanning the gap. This CDR3 reads CASSVITEAFF. The CDR3 bases are TGTGCCAGCAGTGTAATCACTGAAGCTTTCTTT.

The genes are TRBV23-1 and TRBJ2-4, with D maybe TRBD1 (6 bases). TRBV23-1 is an open reading frame, and its role is uncertain. The V end was cut by 4 bases, the J end by 7 bases, with 20 bases between. The CDR3 consists of 16 residues. The CDR3 DNA reads TGCGCCAGCAGTCTATTCGGGACACCGACGTCGAACATTCAGTACTTC. Translation gives CASSLFGTPTSNIQYF.

V usage is TRBV27 and J usage is TRBJ1-1, with TRBD1 as a possible D gene (5 bases). The CDR3 runs 13 residues. The V end was cut by 3 bases, the J end by 8 bases, with 13 bases between. The V gene's germline CDR1 is MNHEY and CDR2 SMNVEV (reference sequence). CDR3 nucleotides: TGTGCCAGCAGTTTCGACACCCAGGGAGAAGCTTTCTTT. Its translation: CASSFDTQGEAFF.